A selection of T cell receptor beta chains follows, all from one sample in a study of T cell responses to AZD1222 COVID-19 vaccine. TCRdb's table, derived via immunoSEQ multiplex PCR, lists solely in-frame clones and lacks some. The profile shows roughly 140,000 clones, approximately 89% of them singletons. The specimen comprised peripheral blood, sampled on day 0 of MenACWY control vaccination. These receptors all come from an adult in good health. The CDR3 runs from the conserved cysteine through the conserved F or W. A D gene is named only where the DNA matches it firmly. Rows may omit the clone size; those that give it use once, few, many or a size class.

V gene: TRBV3-1/TRBV3-2; clone size: NA; D gene: TRBD1; J gene: TRBJ1-5; CDR3 protein: CASSRTGNQPQHF; CDR3 DNA: TGTGCCAGCAGCAGGACAGGGAATCAGCCCCAGCATTTT
V gene: TRBV4-2; clone size: NA; D gene: NA; J gene: TRBJ2-1; CDR3 protein: CASSQDQGGIRNEQFF; CDR3 DNA: TGTGCCAGCAGCCAAGATCAGGGGGGAATAAGGAATGAGCAGTTCTTC
V gene: TRBV10-1; clone size: NA; D gene: NA; J gene: TRBJ1-6; CDR3 protein: CASSPPGPLSSPLHF; CDR3 DNA: TGCGCCAGCAGTCCACCGGGACCGCTATCTTCACCCCTCCACTTT
V gene: TRBV5-1; clone size: NA; D gene: NA; J gene: TRBJ2-7; CDR3 protein: CASRMAWQGHYEQYF; CDR3 DNA: TGCGCCAGCAGGATGGCCTGGCAGGGCCACTACGAGCAGTACTTC
V gene: TRBV12-3/TRBV12-4; clone size: medium-sized; D gene: NA; J gene: TRBJ2-3; CDR3 protein: CASTSTDTQYF; CDR3 DNA: TGTGCCAGCACAAGCACAGATACGCAGTATTTT
V gene: TRBV6-2/TRBV6-3; clone size: NA; D gene: NA; J gene: TRBJ1-5; CDR3 protein: CASSSEGRGHQPQHF; CDR3 DNA: TGTGCCAGCAGTTCAGAAGGTCGGGGGCATCAGCCCCAGCATTTT
V gene: TRBV25-1; clone size: NA; D gene: NA; J gene: TRBJ1-1; CDR3 protein: CASSELDRNTEAFF; CDR3 DNA: TGTGCCAGCAGTGAATTGGACAGGAACACTGAAGCTTTCTTT
V gene: TRBV29-1; clone size: NA; D gene: NA; J gene: TRBJ1-4; CDR3 protein: CSVLQVNEKLFF; CDR3 DNA: TGCAGCGTTCTGCAGGTTAATGAAAAACTGTTTTTT
V gene: TRBV27; clone size: NA; D gene: NA; J gene: TRBJ2-7; CDR3 protein: CASRRGDTYEQYF; CDR3 DNA: TGTGCCAGCCGGAGGGGAGACACTTACGAGCAGTACTTC
V gene: TRBV2; clone size: NA; D gene: NA; J gene: TRBJ1-1; CDR3 protein: CASSERHRDTEAFF; CDR3 DNA: TGTGCCAGCAGTGAAAGGCACAGAGACACTGAAGCTTTCTTT
V gene: TRBV18; clone size: NA; D gene: NA; J gene: TRBJ1-6; CDR3 protein: CASSLLGIANNSPLHF; CDR3 DNA: TGTGCCAGCTCACTGCTGGGGATAGCAAATAATTCACCCCTCCACTTT
V gene: TRBV6-1; clone size: NA; D gene: NA; J gene: TRBJ2-7; CDR3 protein: CASSLRTLSYEQYF; CDR3 DNA: TGTGCCAGCAGTTTAAGGACACTCTCCTACGAGCAGTACTTC
V gene: TRBV19; clone size: NA; D gene: NA; J gene: TRBJ1-1; CDR3 protein: CASKWRGPNTEAFF; CDR3 DNA: TGTGCCAGTAAATGGCGGGGCCCGAACACTGAAGCTTTCTTT
V gene: TRBV24-1; clone size: NA; D gene: TRBD1; J gene: TRBJ1-1; CDR3 protein: CATSDLTGTVPTTEAFF; CDR3 DNA: TGTGCCACCAGTGATTTGACTGGGACAGTTCCGACGACTGAAGCTTTCTTT
V gene: TRBV11-3; clone size: NA; D gene: TRBD1; J gene: TRBJ2-5; CDR3 protein: CASSSGQGAFQETQYF; CDR3 DNA: TGTGCCAGCAGCTCCGGACAGGGGGCCTTCCAAGAGACCCAGTACTTC
V gene: TRBV7-6; clone size: NA; D gene: TRBD1; J gene: TRBJ1-1; CDR3 protein: CASSLNRQGAYTEAFF; CDR3 DNA: TGTGCCAGCAGCTTAAACCGACAGGGGGCGTACACTGAAGCTTTCTTT
V gene: TRBV11-2; clone size: few; D gene: TRBD2; J gene: TRBJ2-1; CDR3 protein: CASSLLAGSNEQFF; CDR3 DNA: TGTGCCAGCAGCTTGCTAGCGGGGTCCAATGAGCAGTTCTTC
V gene: TRBV6-5; clone size: NA; D gene: NA; J gene: TRBJ1-2; CDR3 protein: CASTPRGGDFGYTF; CDR3 DNA: TGTGCCAGCACCCCGAGGGGGGGCGACTTTGGCTACACCTTC
V gene: TRBV11-2; clone size: NA; D gene: NA; J gene: TRBJ2-7; CDR3 protein: CASSRSSNEQYF; CDR3 DNA: TGTGCCAGCAGCCGTTCCTCCAACGAGCAGTACTTC
V gene: TRBV10-2; clone size: NA; D gene: NA; J gene: TRBJ1-6; CDR3 protein: CASSRVSDSPLHF; CDR3 DNA: TGCGCCAGCAGCAGGGTTTCTGACTCACCCCTCCACTTT
V gene: TRBV6-5; clone size: NA; D gene: NA; J gene: TRBJ1-5; CDR3 protein: CASSFGPGSNQPQHF; CDR3 DNA: TGTGCCAGCAGTTTTGGACCGGGTAGCAATCAGCCCCAGCATTTT
V gene: TRBV3-1/TRBV3-2; clone size: NA; D gene: NA; J gene: TRBJ1-1; CDR3 protein: CASSPHGRANTEAFF; CDR3 DNA: TGTGCCAGCAGCCCGCACGGGAGGGCGAACACTGAAGCTTTCTTT
V gene: TRBV27; clone size: once; D gene: TRBD2; J gene: TRBJ2-5; CDR3 protein: CASSLWSGGDQETQYF; CDR3 DNA: TGTGCCAGCAGTTTATGGAGCGGGGGGGACCAAGAGACCCAGTACTTC
V gene: TRBV6-5; clone size: NA; D gene: NA; J gene: TRBJ1-1; CDR3 protein: CASRIGGPASEAFF; CDR3 DNA: TGTGCCAGCAGAATCGGGGGTCCCGCCTCTGAAGCTTTCTTT
V gene: TRBV6-2/TRBV6-3; clone size: NA; D gene: TRBD1; J gene: TRBJ2-7; CDR3 protein: CASSLETGGNYEQYF; CDR3 DNA: TGTGCCAGCAGTCTCGAGACAGGGGGCAACTACGAGCAGTACTTC
V gene: TRBV27; clone size: NA; D gene: NA; J gene: TRBJ1-1; CDR3 protein: CASSFGGFLANTEAFF; CDR3 DNA: TGTGCCAGCAGTTTTGGGGGCTTCTTGGCGAACACTGAAGCTTTCTTT
V gene: TRBV11-2; clone size: NA; D gene: NA; J gene: TRBJ1-1; CDR3 protein: CASGYLWGRTEAFF; CDR3 DNA: TGTGCCAGCGGTTATCTTTGGGGGCGGACTGAAGCTTTCTTT
V gene: TRBV4-3; clone size: NA; D gene: NA; J gene: TRBJ2-1; CDR3 protein: CASSRERGTYNEQFF; CDR3 DNA: TGCGCCAGCAGCCGAGAGCGTGGCACCTACAATGAGCAGTTCTTC
V gene: TRBV5-1; clone size: once; D gene: TRBD2; J gene: TRBJ2-7; CDR3 protein: CASKGPGLAGGYEQYF; CDR3 DNA: TGCGCCTCCAAAGGCCCGGGACTAGCGGGAGGCTACGAGCAGTACTTC
V gene: TRBV5-3; clone size: NA; D gene: TRBD2; J gene: TRBJ2-2; CDR3 protein: CPHPTSDRTGELFF; CDR3 DNA: TGCCCCCATCCGACTAGCGATCGGACCGGGGAGCTGTTTTTT
V gene: TRBV6-6; clone size: once; D gene: TRBD1; J gene: TRBJ2-5; CDR3 protein: CASSRTGYETQYF; CDR3 DNA: TGTGCCAGCAGTAGGACAGGTTACGAGACCCAGTACTTC
V gene: TRBV7-6; clone size: NA; D gene: TRBD1; J gene: TRBJ2-5; CDR3 protein: CASSLGGSALTNQETQYF; CDR3 DNA: TGTGCCAGCAGCCTAGGGGGCTCAGCCCTTACAAACCAAGAGACCCAGTACTTC
V gene: TRBV5-1; clone size: NA; D gene: NA; J gene: TRBJ2-7; CDR3 protein: CASSLDGQPYEQYF; CDR3 DNA: TGCGCCAGCAGCTTGGATGGTCAGCCCTACGAGCAGTACTTC
V gene: TRBV3-1/TRBV3-2; clone size: NA; D gene: NA; J gene: TRBJ2-7; CDR3 protein: CASSPGTVTYEQYF; CDR3 DNA: TGTGCCAGCAGCCCAGGGACGGTTACCTACGAGCAGTACTTC
V gene: TRBV18; clone size: NA; D gene: NA; J gene: TRBJ2-7; CDR3 protein: CASSRETGEQYF; CDR3 DNA: TGTGCCAGCTCAAGAGAGACAGGAGAGCAGTACTTC
V gene: TRBV9; clone size: NA; D gene: NA; J gene: TRBJ1-2; CDR3 protein: CASSVAALGQGGYTF; CDR3 DNA: TGTGCCAGCAGCGTAGCAGCCCTGGGGCAAGGTGGCTACACCTTC
V gene: TRBV7-2; clone size: NA; D gene: NA; J gene: TRBJ2-1; CDR3 protein: CASSFLASNYNEQFF; CDR3 DNA: TGTGCCAGCAGCTTTCTTGCGTCAAACTACAATGAGCAGTTCTTC
V gene: TRBV29-1; clone size: NA; D gene: NA; J gene: TRBJ1-1; CDR3 protein: CSGGLGDTEAFF; CDR3 DNA: TGCAGCGGTGGATTGGGGGACACTGAAGCTTTCTTT
V gene: TRBV30; clone size: NA; D gene: NA; J gene: TRBJ1-5; CDR3 protein: CAWRPQGAGQPQHF; CDR3 DNA: TGTGCCTGGAGACCCCAAGGGGCGGGTCAGCCCCAGCATTTT
V gene: TRBV11-2; clone size: NA; D gene: NA; J gene: TRBJ1-1; CDR3 protein: CASSPATGNTEAFF; CDR3 DNA: TGTGCCAGCAGCCCCGCGACAGGGAACACTGAAGCTTTCTTT
V gene: TRBV19; clone size: NA; D gene: NA; J gene: TRBJ2-1; CDR3 protein: CASSIGSLELYNEQFF; CDR3 DNA: TGTGCCAGTAGTATAGGTTCTCTGGAACTCTACAATGAGCAGTTCTTC
V gene: TRBV13; clone size: once; D gene: NA; J gene: TRBJ1-1; CDR3 protein: CASSLTGRNTEAFF; CDR3 DNA: TGTGCCAGCAGCCTCACAGGGAGGAACACTGAAGCTTTCTTT
V gene: TRBV23-1; clone size: NA; D gene: TRBD1; J gene: TRBJ2-7; CDR3 protein: CASSCRDRAEQYF; CDR3 DNA: TGCGCCAGCAGTTGCCGGGACAGGGCCGAGCAGTACTTC
V gene: TRBV5-1; clone size: once; D gene: TRBD1; J gene: TRBJ1-2; CDR3 protein: CASSAGQGDGYTF; CDR3 DNA: TGCGCCAGCAGCGCCGGACAGGGGGATGGCTACACCTTC
V gene: TRBV7-2; clone size: NA; D gene: NA; J gene: TRBJ2-7; CDR3 protein: CASSLHSSGEQYF; CDR3 DNA: TGTGCCAGCAGCCTACACAGCTCGGGCGAGCAGTACTTC
V gene: TRBV6-1; clone size: NA; D gene: NA; J gene: TRBJ2-7; CDR3 protein: CASSEIRTPYEQYF; CDR3 DNA: TGTGCCAGCAGTGAAATAAGGACACCGTACGAGCAGTACTTC
V gene: TRBV5-1; clone size: NA; D gene: TRBD1; J gene: TRBJ1-2; CDR3 protein: CASRFYLDRERNYGYTF; CDR3 DNA: TGCGCCAGCAGGTTTTACCTAGACAGGGAGAGGAACTATGGCTACACCTTC
V gene: TRBV13; clone size: NA; D gene: TRBD2; J gene: TRBJ2-7; CDR3 protein: CASNSRVAGAYEQYF; CDR3 DNA: TGTGCCAGCAACTCGCGGGTGGCGGGAGCTTACGAGCAGTACTTC
V gene: TRBV21-1; clone size: once; D gene: NA; J gene: TRBJ2-5; CDR3 protein: CASSKERGEETQYF; CDR3 DNA: TGTGCCAGCAGCAAAGAGAGGGGCGAAGAGACCCAGTACTTC
V gene: TRBV7-3; clone size: NA; D gene: NA; J gene: TRBJ1-2; CDR3 protein: CASSLTGIRDYGYTF; CDR3 DNA: TGTGCCAGCAGCTTAACGGGGATAAGGGACTATGGCTACACCTTC
V gene: TRBV14; clone size: NA; D gene: NA; J gene: TRBJ1-3; CDR3 protein: CASSLGGSGNTIYF; CDR3 DNA: TGTGCCAGCAGCCTTGGGGGATCAGGAAACACCATATATTTT